This entry lists 18 T cell receptor beta chains sequenced from one sample in a study of T cells in Graves' hyperthyroidism and ophthalmopathy. Amplification of TCR beta CDR3 regions was performed using RNA transcripts as template. First-round RT-PCR of the TCR CDR3 relied on the HTBI primer set. A single record per CDR3 protein comes from TCRdb applying MiXCR to the multiplex PCR reads. The sample has approximately 600,000 distinct CDR3 sequences; approximately 15% are singletons. The sample was blood. All receptors come from a middle-aged woman with Graves' ophthalmopathy.

This clonotype was detected ten times or more. The chain has TRBV2 and TRBJ1-2; 8 bases are a match to TRBD1. J gave up 3 bases and V 2 bases, and 5 bases lay outside the gene matches. The CDR3 runs 15 residues. The germline CDR1 and CDR2 sequences are SNHLY and FYNNEI. CDR3 residues: CASSELSGGDYGYTF. The CDR3, as DNA: TGTGCCAGCAGTGAACTTTCAGGGGGCGACTATGGCTACACCTTC.

V is TRBV28 and J is TRBJ2-7, with TRBD1 matching over 11 bases. Germline CDR1 reads MDHEN; CDR2 reads SYDVKM. V trimming: 5 bases; J trimming: 2 bases; junction bases outside the gene matches: 5. The CDR3 extends over 15 amino acids. In DNA, the CDR3 is TGTGCCAGCAGTCTACAGGGACAGGGGGCCTACGAGCAGTACTTC. It encodes CASSLQGQGAYEQYF.

This clonotype was detected many times. This chain uses TRBV4-2 with TRBJ1-5; TRBD1 matches 7 bases. The CDR3 loop spans 14 amino acids. The germline V gene encodes CDR1 LGHNA and CDR2 YNFKEQ. V shed 0 bases and J 7 bases; nucleotides not matched to a gene: 3. This CDR3 is CASSQEAGGQPQHF. The CDR3 nucleotides are TGTGCCAGCAGCCAAGAGGCAGGGGGGCAGCCCCAGCATTTT.

Ten or more counts support this clonotype. The genes are TRBV6-1 and TRBJ2-5; D not certain. The V and J ends lost 8 bases and 5 bases respectively, with 12 bases between them. CDR1 MNHNS and CDR2 SASEGT come from the germline V gene. The CDR3 is 12 amino acids. The CDR3 nucleotides read TGTGCCAGCGGACGGGCCCGGGAGACCCAGTACTTC. Protein: CASGRARETQYF.

This clonotype was counted many times. The chain combines TRBV20-1 with TRBJ2-7, with TRBD2 as a possible D gene (5 bases). The germline CDR1 and CDR2 sequences are DFQATT and SNEGSKA (reference sequence). With 3 bases removed from V and 3 bases from J, the gap between germline ends came to 15 bases. This CDR3 region has 14 residues. The CDR3 loop is CSASVALVGYEQYF. In nucleotides, the CDR3 is TGCAGTGCTAGTGTCGCACTAGTCGGCTACGAGCAGTACTTC.

This clonotype occurred a few times. The chain couples TRBV20-1 to TRBJ2-2; 10 nucleotides line up with TRBD2. The CDR3 contains 17 residues. Losses at the gene ends were 5 bases for V and 1 base for J; bases not matched to a gene: 10. Germline V CDR1 and CDR2: DFQATT, SNEGSKA (reference sequence). CDR3 sequence reads: CSARAGLAEKNTGELFF. The DNA for the CDR3 is TGCAGTGCTCGAGCCGGACTAGCGGAGAAGAACACCGGGGAGCTGTTTTTT.

This clonotype appeared many times. This sequence joins TRBV28 and TRBJ2-7, with 9 nucleotides matching TRBD2. The CDR3 has 18 amino acids. Germline values: CDR1 MDHEN, CDR2 SYDVKM. The V and J ends lost 4 bases and 7 bases, in that order; junction bases with no gene match: 20. The CDR3: CASSSVKLAGTYEVEQYF. The CDR3 DNA follows: TGTGCCAGCAGTTCGGTTAAGCTAGCGGGGACCTACGAGGTGGAGCAGTACTTC.

The CDR3 is CASSPKGAGGTYEQYF. DNA of the CDR3: TGTGCCAGCAGCCCAAAGGGAGCGGGAGGCACCTACGAGCAGTACTTC. The J gene is TRBJ2-7, the V gene TRBV11-1; 9 positions agree with TRBD2. There are 16 residues in the CDR3. Per the germline V gene, CDR1 is SGHAT and CDR2 is FQDESV (reference sequence). With 5 bases clipped from V and 2 bases from J, the junction kept 10 bases outside the gene matches.

The chain is built from TRBV19 and TRBJ1-5, with D possibly being TRBD1 (5 bases). Germline CDR1 is LNHDA and CDR2 is SQIVND (reference sequence). This CDR3 comprises 14 residues. The V gene lost 6 bases and the J gene lost 7 bases, with 16 bases spanning the gap. CDR3 bases: TGTGCCAGTAGCATAAAGCCCCGGGGGCAGCCCCAGCATTTT. The encoded protein is CASSIKPRGQPQHF.

The sample holds a few counts of this clonotype. The chain couples TRBV3-1 to TRBJ2-2; D possibly corresponds to TRBD2 (5 bases). The CDR3 extends over 15 amino acids. The V gene's germline CDR1 is LGHDT and CDR2 YNNKEL (reference sequence). Trimming took off 3 bases at V and 3 bases at J, with 11 bases between the two ends. CDR3 sequence reads: CASSQRSGYTGELFF. The DNA of the CDR3 is TGTGCCAGCAGCCAGAGAAGCGGATACACCGGGGAGCTGTTTTTT.

This clonotype has a handful of counts. The chain carries TRBV11-2 and TRBJ2-7, with D possibly being TRBD1 (5 bases). CDR3 length: 16 amino acids. The germline CDR1 and CDR2 sequences are SGHAT and FQNNGV. V was clipped by 1 base and J by 2 bases, with 15 bases between them. CDR3 nucleotides: TGTGCCAGCAGCTTAGGACCCCAACTGGGGCCCTACGAGCAGTACTTC. Its translation: CASSLGPQLGPYEQYF.

This clonotype was picked up many times. This chain joins TRBV6-1 and TRBJ2-7; D is possibly TRBD1 (5 bases). Germline CDR1 MNHNS, CDR2 SASEGT. This CDR3 region has 12 residues. The V and J ends lost 9 bases and 0 bases respectively, with 9 bases between them. DNA for the CDR3: TGTGCCAGTCACAGGAGCTCCTACGAGCAGTACTTC. Protein: CASHRSSYEQYF.

This clonotype has a count of ten or more. The chain recombines TRBV7-2 with TRBJ1-2, with 7 bases fitting TRBD1. The CDR3 sequence is 12 residues long. Trimming cost V 6 bases and J 9 bases; bases outside gene matches: 7. Looked up from germline, CDR1 is SGHTA and CDR2 is FQGNSA. The CDR3 nucleotides read TGTGCCAGCAGACCACCAGGGGGTAGCTACACCTTC. This gives the protein CASRPPGGSYTF.

The chain links TRBV27 to TRBJ2-7; 7 bases agree with TRBD1. The CDR3 extends over 14 amino acids. Germline CDR1 is MNHEY and CDR2 is SMNVEV (reference sequence). Unmatched junction bases numbered 6, after V lost 7 bases and J lost 0 bases. The CDR3 region has the DNA TGTGCCAGCAAGGGACAGCGAAGCTCCTACGAGCAGTACTTC. This encodes CASKGQRSSYEQYF.

This clonotype was detected many times. The gene calls are TRBV12-3 or TRBV12-4 and TRBJ1-1; 8 bases map to TRBD1. V lost 2 bases and J lost 8; bases outside the gene matches: 4. The CDR3 contains 13 residues. The CDR3 DNA reads as TGTGCCAGCAGTTTAATGCCAGGGGGCGAAGCTTTCTTT. This encodes CASSLMPGGEAFF.

This clonotype was seen a handful of times. This rearrangement joins TRBV11-2 to TRBJ2-6; 9 bases fit TRBD1. V dropped 5 bases and J dropped 0; count of bases not matched to a gene: 8. This CDR3 region has 18 residues. CDR1 is SGHAT, CDR2 FQNNGV, per germline. This chain's CDR3 is CASSISRDRASGANVLTF. As DNA, the CDR3 is TGTGCCAGCAGCATTAGTCGGGACAGGGCCTCTGGGGCCAACGTCCTGACTTTC. Using reference TRBV11-2 and TRBJ2-6 for the parts outside the CDR3, the full variable domain is EAGVAQSPRYKIIEKRQSVAFWCNPISGHATLYWYQQILGQGPKLLIQFQNNGVVDDSQLPKDRFSAERLKGVDSTLKIQPAKLEDSAVYLCASSISRDRASGANVLTFGAGSRLTVL.

In this sample, this clonotype turned up many times. The chain recombines TRBV7-9 with TRBJ1-1; tentative D call: TRBD1 (6 bases). This CDR3 spans 17 amino acids. Germline-derived CDR1 and CDR2 are SEHNR and FQNEAQ (reference sequence). The V gene lost 1 base and the J gene lost 0 bases, with 15 bases spanning the gap. The CDR3 here is CASSLGGGRLMNTEAFF. Written as DNA, the CDR3 is TGTGCCAGCAGCTTAGGTGGGGGCCGACTCATGAACACTGAAGCTTTCTTT.

This clonotype was counted between two and nine times. For the CDR3, the DNA is TGTGCCAGCAGCTTAAATAGCGGGACCTACGAGCAGTACTTC. Translating it yields CASSLNSGTYEQYF. The rearrangement links TRBV11-3 to TRBJ2-7; 8 bases are shared with TRBD2. The V gene's germline CDR1 is SGHNT and CDR2 YENEEA. Trimming at V came to 2 bases and at J to 2 bases, leaving 2 bases not matched to a gene. The CDR3 totals 14 residues.